The 27 T cell receptor beta chains in this list originate from one sample, sequenced in a study of T cells in Graves' hyperthyroidism and ophthalmopathy (dated by TCRdb to about 2019). Library generation was performed with multiplex PCR. The reads were generated on an Illumina HiSeq 2000. The TCR beta CDR3 regions were amplified from RNA transcripts. The first round of RT-PCR for the TCR CDR3 was performed with the HTBI primer set and the Qiagen OneStep RT-PCR kit. In-frame beta chains were kept once TCRdb had trimmed the public reads at Q25 with fastp and called clones with MiXCR. Under each unique CDR3 protein, matching rows form one entry showing the most common genes and DNA. Counted in this sample were 300,000 to 350,000 distinct CDR3 sequences; 18% of them appeared once. The top ten hold less than 20% of the sample. The specimen sequenced was blood. The receptors shown here come from a woman between 35 and 50 years old with Graves' ophthalmopathy.

This rearrangement joins TRBV12-3 or TRBV12-4 to TRBJ2-7, with D perhaps matching TRBD1 or TRBD2 (5 bases each). V gave up 0 bases and J gave up 0 bases, with 21 bases separating them. The CDR3 has 19 amino acids. The CDR3: CASSLARDGPRGHSYEQYF. The CDR3 DNA is TGTGCCAGCAGTTTAGCTAGGGACGGACCCCGGGGCCACTCCTACGAGCAGTACTTC.

The chain uses TRBV6-1 and TRBJ2-5, with D perhaps matching TRBD2 (6 bases). Germline-derived CDR1 and CDR2 are MNHNS and SASEGT. The ends were cut back, 8 bases at V and 0 bases at J, with 16 bases in the middle. The CDR3 totals 15 residues. CDR3 nucleotides: TGTGCCAGCGGACGGGAGTTCGGGTACCAAGAGACCCAGTACTTC. Residues: CASGREFGYQETQYF.

This clonotype was recorded many times. This chain joins TRBV11-2 and TRBJ2-7, with 9 bases that match TRBD1. Germline V gives CDR1 SGHAT, CDR2 FQNNGV. CDR3 length equals 16 residues. V lost 0 bases and J lost 4; bases outside the gene matches: 7. In DNA, the CDR3 is TGTGCCAGCAGCTTAGATCCAGTAGGACAGGGGTACGAGCAGTACTTC. It encodes CASSLDPVGQGYEQYF.

The table lists this clonotype with a few counts. The chain combines TRBV27 with TRBJ2-2, with 7 bases matching TRBD2. From germline, CDR1 is MNHEY and CDR2 SMNVEV (reference sequence). V lost 5 bases to trimming and J lost 5 bases; unmatched junction nucleotides: 11. This CDR3 contains 16 residues. Here the CDR3 reads CASSGWAGVPTGELFF. The DNA of the CDR3 is TGTGCCAGCAGTGGTTGGGCGGGGGTCCCGACCGGGGAGCTGTTTTTT.

The table lists this clonotype with many counts. This chain joins TRBV14 and TRBJ2-7, with TRBD2 as a possible D gene (6 bases). This CDR3 is built from 14 residues. V lost 4 bases to trimming and J lost 3 bases, with 13 bases between them. Germline lookup yields CDR1 SGHDN and CDR2 FVKESK. CDR3 coding DNA: TGTGCCAGCAGCCTACCGGGAGCACACTACGAGCAGTACTTC. Protein: CASSLPGAHYEQYF.

The chain has TRBV2 and TRBJ1-5, with D uncertain. Trimming shortened V by 3 bases and J by 3 bases, and 9 bases separated the two germline ends. The length of the CDR3 is 14 residues. Germline V CDR1 and CDR2: SNHLY, FYNNEI. The CDR3 DNA reads as TGTGCCAGCAGTGAGATCGGAATCAATCAGCCCCAGCATTTT. Its translation: CASSEIGINQPQHF.

The CDR3 nucleotides read TGTGCCAGTAGGCCTTCCATAGGTCCAAATCAGCCCCAGCATTTT. It translates to CASRPSIGPNQPQHF. V and J are TRBV19 and TRBJ1-5; no reliable D call. CDR1 and CDR2 from the germline V gene are LNHDA and SQIVND (reference sequence). The CDR3 totals 15 residues. The germline V and J ends were trimmed by 6 bases and 4 bases, with 16 bases remaining between them.

The chain uses TRBV12-3 or TRBV12-4 and TRBJ2-7, with D possibly being TRBD2 (5 bases). Between the trimmed V and J ends, which lost 9 bases and 3 bases, there was a span of 15 bases. This CDR3 contains 13 residues. The CDR3 nucleotides read TGTGCCAGTGCGCGGGTGTCGAACTACGAGCAGTACTTC. Residues: CASARVSNYEQYF.

This clonotype was found many times. The chain couples TRBV18 to TRBJ1-1; no definite D call. Trimming stripped 6 bases from V and 1 base from J, with 12 bases between. The CDR3 runs to 14 residues. Germline V gene data show CDR1 as KGHSH and CDR2 as LQKENI. The CDR3 DNA reads TGTGCCAGCTCCTACGGAGGATCGAACACTGAAGCTTTCTTT. This encodes CASSYGGSNTEAFF.

Many counts were recorded for this clonotype. The gene calls are TRBV12-5 and TRBJ2-7; no definite D call. The germline V and J ends were trimmed by 0 bases and 6 bases, with 6 bases remaining between them. From germline, CDR1 is LGHNT and CDR2 FRNRAP. The CDR3 has 12 amino acids. CDR3 loop: CASGLVVSEQYF. CDR3 sequence (DNA): TGTGCTAGTGGTTTGGTGGTTTCCGAGCAGTACTTC.

Many counts were recorded for this clonotype. The rearrangement links TRBV7-2 to TRBJ2-4; tentatively, D is TRBD1 (6 bases). Germline CDR1 reads SGHTA; CDR2 reads FQGNSA. This CDR3 is built from 16 residues. The germline V and J ends were trimmed by 5 bases and 1 base, with 15 bases remaining between them. The CDR3 here is CASSATGSRAKNIQYF. Written as DNA, the CDR3 is TGTGCCAGCAGCGCCACAGGGTCGAGGGCCAAAAACATTCAGTACTTC.

This clonotype has at least ten counts. The chain recombines TRBV7-9 with TRBJ1-3; 7 positions agree with TRBD1. CDR1 and CDR2 from the germline V gene are SEHNR and FQNEAQ (reference sequence). The CDR3 has 14 amino acids. Unmatched junction bases numbered 5, after V lost 5 bases and J lost 4 bases. CDR3 sequence (DNA): TGTGCCAGCAGCGACCGACAGGGAGGAAACACCATATATTTT. It encodes CASSDRQGGNTIYF.

At least ten counts were recorded for this clonotype. The chain uses TRBV7-8 and TRBJ2-5; TRBD1 agrees at 7 bases. CDR3 length: 18 residues. Germline V gives CDR1 SGHVS, CDR2 FQNEAQ. Trimming removed 5 bases from V and 0 bases from J; junction bases left unmatched: 15. The CDR3 reads CASSTLNYRGPYQETQYF. The CDR3 region has the DNA TGTGCCAGCAGCACGTTAAATTACAGGGGACCGTACCAAGAGACCCAGTACTTC. The entire variable domain, with the rest obtained from reference TRBV7-8 and TRBJ2-5, is as follows: GAGVSQSPRYKVAKRGQDVALRCDPISGHVSLFWYQQALGQGPEFLTYFQNEAQLDKSGLPSDRFFAERPEGSVSTLKIQRTQQEDSAVYLCASSTLNYRGPYQETQYFGPGTRLLVL.

This clonotype was found many times. This chain uses TRBV20-1 with TRBJ2-2; 10 bases agree with TRBD2. Germline V CDR1 and CDR2: DFQATT, SNEGSKA (reference sequence). V trimming: 6 bases; J trimming: 5 bases; junction bases outside the gene matches: 12. The CDR3 consists of 16 residues. The CDR3 DNA reads as TGCAGTGCCCGACCTCCTAGCGGGAGAGATACCGGGGAGCTGTTTTTT. It is translated as CSARPPSGRDTGELFF.

This clonotype was observed at least ten times. The chain employs TRBV27 and TRBJ2-7, with 9 bases fitting TRBD1. The V segment lost 6 bases and the J segment 2 bases; nucleotides outside the gene matches: 11. Germline V gene lookup returns CDR1 MNHEY and CDR2 SMNVEV (reference sequence). The CDR3 is 16 residues long. Here the CDR3 reads CASSPTDRGFPYEQYF. DNA for the CDR3: TGTGCCAGCAGCCCTACTGACAGGGGGTTCCCCTACGAGCAGTACTTC.

This clonotype was picked up many times. The CDR3 spells CASSPTSGGYEQYF. DNA for the CDR3: TGTGCCAGCAGCCCCACTAGCGGGGGCTACGAGCAGTACTTC. V and J are TRBV11-2 and TRBJ2-7; 11 bases line up with TRBD2. V shed 5 bases, J shed 3 bases, and the junction held 3 bases outside the gene matches. The CDR3 covers 14 residues. Germline lookup yields CDR1 SGHAT and CDR2 FQNNGV.

The chain joins TRBV7-3 to TRBJ2-7, with TRBD1 matching over 10 bases. The CDR3 has 14 residues. Germline lookup yields CDR1 SGHTA and CDR2 FQGTGA. J lost 2 bases, V lost 3 bases, and 1 base had no gene match. CDR3 DNA sequence: TGTGCCAGCAGCTTTGACAGGGGGCCCTACGAGCAGTACTTC. This sequence encodes CASSFDRGPYEQYF. Looking up the rest from reference TRBV7-3 and TRBJ2-7 gives the full variable domain: GAGVSQTPSNKVTEKGKYVELRCDPISGHTALYWYRQSLGQGPEFLIYFQGTGAADDSGLPNDRFFAVRPEGSVSTLKIQRTERGDSAVYLCASSFDRGPYEQYFGPGTRLTVT.

This clonotype has at least ten counts. The V gene is TRBV11-2, the J gene TRBJ1-1; D remains ambiguous. The V end lost 0 bases, the J end lost 2 bases, and 13 bases lay between the germline ends. Germline assignment: CDR1 SGHAT and CDR2 FQNNGV. The CDR3 length is 16 residues. CDR3 amino acids: CASSLETGRRNTEAFF. The CDR3 nucleotides read TGTGCCAGCAGCTTAGAGACCGGGCGCCGAAACACTGAAGCTTTCTTT.

This chain links TRBV28 with TRBJ2-7; 10 nucleotides agree with TRBD1. Germline V gives CDR1 MDHEN, CDR2 SYDVKM. This CDR3 has 14 amino acids. J was trimmed by 6 bases and V by 5 bases; bases with no gene match: 7. The CDR3 nucleotides are TGTGCCAGCAGTCCCCGACAGGGGGCGTCCGAGCAGTACTTC. Translating it yields CASSPRQGASEQYF.

This clonotype came up many times. This sequence joins TRBV28 and TRBJ2-7, with D perhaps matching TRBD1 (6 bases). V lost 6 bases and J 3 bases, leaving 18 bases between the germline ends. Germline CDR1 reads MDHEN; CDR2 reads SYDVKM. The CDR3 covers 15 residues. The CDR3 here is CASRPTGGRGYEQYF. The CDR3 DNA reads as TGTGCCAGCAGACCAACGGGCGGCAGGGGCTACGAGCAGTACTTC.

This clonotype was seen only a few times. The rearrangement joins TRBV6-1 to TRBJ1-1; D gene unclear. From germline, CDR1 is MNHNS and CDR2 SASEGT. The V end was cut by 6 bases, the J end by 1 base, with 15 bases between. The CDR3 contains 15 residues. CDR3 protein: CASSPTERANTEAFF. For the CDR3, the DNA is TGTGCCAGCAGCCCCACGGAGAGGGCGAACACTGAAGCTTTCTTT.

The rearrangement links TRBV2 to TRBJ2-5, with TRBD2 identical over 11 bases. Germline lookup yields CDR1 SNHLY and CDR2 FYNNEI. CDR3 length equals 15 residues. The junction had 5 bases not matched to a gene; V was cut back by 7 bases and J by 1 base. CDR3 nucleotides: TGTGCCAGCATTCCGGGGACTAGCGGCCAAGAGACCCAGTACTTC. Translation gives CASIPGTSGQETQYF.

The J gene is TRBJ2-2, the V gene TRBV2; 7 bases agree with TRBD2. The CDR3 consists of 14 residues. With 7 bases clipped from V and 6 bases from J, the junction kept 8 bases outside the gene matches. In germline, CDR1 is SNHLY, CDR2 FYNNEI. CDR3 protein: CASTWTSNAGELFF. For the CDR3, the DNA is TGTGCCAGCACTTGGACTAGTAACGCCGGGGAGCTGTTTTTT.

This clonotype has ten or more counts. The V and J genes are TRBV29-1 and TRBJ1-1; TRBD1 is a possible D gene (6 bases). CDR3 size: 14 residues. The V end was cut by 4 bases, the J end by 4 bases, with 16 bases between. Germline CDR1 SQVTM, CDR2 ANQGSEA. The CDR3 here is CSVGVDGGVTEAFF. CDR3 DNA sequence: TGCAGCGTTGGCGTGGACGGGGGCGTCACTGAAGCTTTCTTT.

This clonotype was seen repeatedly, ten times or more. This chain links TRBV9 with TRBJ1-2, with a weak D call TRBD1 (6 bases). Trimming cost V 0 bases and J 4 bases, with 7 bases left between them. The CDR3 covers 13 residues. Germline V gives CDR1 SGDLS, CDR2 YYNGEE. Here the CDR3 reads CASSVGGGYGYTF. Here the CDR3 DNA reads TGTGCCAGCAGCGTAGGAGGGGGCTATGGCTACACCTTC.

This clonotype appeared many times. The rearrangement joins TRBV6-1 to TRBJ2-2; 9 positions match TRBD1. The junction had 5 bases not matched to a gene; V was cut back by 5 bases and J by 4 bases. Per germline, CDR1 MNHNS and CDR2 SASEGT. The CDR3 consists of 15 residues. CDR3 sequence reads: CASSKNRGRTGELFF. CDR3 nucleotides: TGTGCCAGCAGTAAAAACAGGGGGCGCACCGGGGAGCTGTTTTTT.

This clonotype occurred many times. V is TRBV7-8 and J is TRBJ1-3; D possibly corresponds to TRBD1 (5 bases). V shed 5 bases and J shed 0 bases, with 17 bases lying between them. In germline, CDR1 is SGHVS, CDR2 FQNEAQ. The CDR3 length is 17 residues. CDR3 region: CASSVSGRELSGNTIYF. In DNA form, the CDR3 reads TGTGCCAGCAGCGTCTCAGGGAGGGAGCTCTCTGGAAACACCATATATTTT.